These 29 T cell receptor beta chains share one sample of origin, sequenced in a study of T-cell memory formation after mild COVID-19. TCRdb used MiXCR to reprocess the 5' RACE reads, holding one entry per CDR3 protein. The sample includes 140,000 or so distinct CDR3 sequences, more than 13% seen only once; the top ten take roughly 28%. The sequenced sample was PBMCs or a T cell subset sorted from them (not recorded which). The receptor set was obtained from an adult woman who had mild COVID-19 (a few samples of this study predate the infection). Cell type and time point are not known.

The chain uses TRBV5-1 and TRBJ2-7, with unresolved D. The CDR3 consists of 15 residues. Germline CDR1 reads SGHRS; CDR2 reads YFSETQ. Trimming took off 4 bases at V and 6 bases at J, with 20 bases between the two ends. CDR3 sequence (DNA): TGCGCCAGCAGCCCCATTAGTGGTACGGCCCTCGAGCAGTACTTC. Protein: CASSPISGTALEQYF.

The chain links TRBV6-1 to TRBJ2-5; 13 bases match TRBD2. Germline trimming cut 6 bases from V and 5 bases from J; bases unmatched to any gene: 6. CDR1 is MNHNS and CDR2 is SASEGT in the germline V gene. The CDR3 is made up of 15 amino acids. The CDR3: CASSGGLAGVETQYF. Written as DNA, the CDR3 is TGTGCCAGCAGCGGAGGACTAGCGGGAGTGGAGACCCAGTACTTC.

The chain carries TRBV20-1 and TRBJ2-1; possible D gene TRBD2, 5 bases. Germline-derived CDR1 and CDR2 are DFQATT and SNEGSKA (reference sequence). Trimming took 1 base from V and 2 from J, leaving 9 bases between them. The CDR3 has 14 residues. The CDR3 sequence: CSARVEGTYNEQFF. The CDR3 nucleotides read TGCAGTGCTAGAGTCGAGGGCACCTACAATGAGCAGTTCTTC.

In this sample, this clonotype turned up a few times. This chain uses TRBV4-1 with TRBJ2-2; D assignment may be TRBD1 or TRBD2 (5 bases each). Germline CDR1 MGHRA, CDR2 YSYEKL. The CDR3 loop spans 15 amino acids. V lost 0 bases to trimming and J lost 1 base, with 6 bases between them. This chain's CDR3 is CASSQEGENTGELFF. For the CDR3, the DNA is TGCGCCAGCAGCCAAGAGGGGGAGAACACCGGGGAGCTGTTTTTT.

This sequence joins TRBV10-2 and TRBJ2-5, with 8 bases aligning to TRBD2. The ends lost 8 bases at V and 4 bases at J; junction bases unmatched: 9. The CDR3 covers 14 residues. CDR1 is WSHSY and CDR2 is SAAADI in the germline V gene. The CDR3 loop reads CASGTSGGGETQYF. The CDR3 DNA reads as TGCGCCAGCGGCACCTCCGGGGGGGGAGAGACCCAGTACTTC.

In this sample, this clonotype turned up many times. The chain recombines TRBV12-5 with TRBJ1-1; D is perhaps TRBD1 (5 bases). This CDR3 is built from 12 residues. Trimming stripped 8 bases from V and 6 bases from J, with 13 bases between. Germline CDR1 reads LGHNT; CDR2 reads FRNRAP. The CDR3 nucleotides are TGTGCTAGTCGCCAGGGAGGGGCTGAAGCTTTCTTT. Encoded protein: CASRQGGAEAFF.

The V gene is TRBV5-1, the J gene TRBJ2-3, with TRBD2 identical over 8 bases. J gave up 4 bases and V 5 bases, and 12 bases lay outside the gene matches. The germline V gene encodes CDR1 SGHRS and CDR2 YFSETQ. The CDR3 extends over 16 amino acids. CDR3 sequence reads: CASSSAGGGPPDTQYF. DNA for the CDR3: TGCGCCAGCAGTTCCGCCGGGGGGGGTCCGCCAGATACGCAGTATTTT.

The chain recombines TRBV29-1 with TRBJ2-7; no clear D gene. This CDR3 spans 13 amino acids. Trimming cost V 6 bases and J 0 bases, with 12 bases left between them. Germline loops: CDR1 SQVTM, CDR2 ANQGSEA. The CDR3 DNA follows: TGCAGCGTAGTACAGCCTTCCTCCTACGAGCAGTACTTC. Protein: CSVVQPSSYEQYF.

This clonotype was seen ten or more times. The gene calls are TRBV12-3 or TRBV12-4 and TRBJ2-3; 8 positions agree with TRBD1. V trimming: 3 bases; J trimming: 0 bases; junction bases outside the gene matches: 5. This CDR3 spans 16 amino acids. The CDR3 loop reads CASSFQGARSTDTQYF. The CDR3 DNA reads as TGTGCCAGCAGTTTTCAGGGGGCGCGTAGCACAGATACGCAGTATTTT.

In this sample, this clonotype turned up a few times. The rearrangement links TRBV12-3 or TRBV12-4 to TRBJ2-7, with no clear D. Trimming cost V 5 bases and J 2 bases, with 7 bases left between them. This CDR3 spans 12 amino acids. This CDR3 is CASSPTPYEQYF. CDR3 nucleotide sequence: TGTGCCAGCAGTCCCACCCCCTACGAGCAGTACTTC.

This clonotype was counted between two and nine times. This chain connects TRBV4-1 to TRBJ2-1, with D perhaps matching TRBD2 (5 bases). Germline values: CDR1 MGHRA, CDR2 YSYEKL. CDR3 length equals 15 residues. Trimming removed 5 bases at V and 4 bases at J, with 15 bases between. This chain's CDR3 is CASSSEASGYNEQFF. The DNA for the CDR3 is TGCGCCAGCAGCTCAGAGGCATCGGGATACAATGAGCAGTTCTTC.

A word on this clonotype: The germline gene is not matched at one end of the junction; a read error may be the cause. This chain uses TRBV11-2 with TRBJ1-6; 7 nucleotides line up with TRBD1. Germline V CDR1 and CDR2: SGHAT, FQNNGV. The CDR3 extends over 14 amino acids. The CDR3 bases are TGTGCCAGCGGCTTCAGGGGGAATAATTCACCCCTCCACTTT. Its protein is CASGFRGNNSPLHF.

This clonotype was detected only a few times. The chain employs TRBV20-1 and TRBJ2-5; TRBD1 matches 8 bases. The CDR3 length is 15 residues. The V gene end was trimmed by 6 bases and the J gene end by 1 base; junction bases not matched to a gene: 10. The V gene's germline CDR1 is DFQATT and CDR2 SNEGSKA (reference sequence). The CDR3 sequence: CSATGTGDPQETQYF. DNA of the CDR3: TGCAGTGCAACCGGGACAGGAGATCCCCAAGAGACCCAGTACTTC.

This rearrangement joins TRBV9 to TRBJ2-2; D not resolved. V gave up 4 bases and J gave up 5 bases, with 9 bases separating them. The CDR3 has 13 residues. Germline lookup yields CDR1 SGDLS and CDR2 YYNGEE. DNA of the CDR3: TGTGCCAGCAGCCAGCTTGGGACCGGGGAGCTGTTTTTT. Translating gives CASSQLGTGELFF.

The CDR3 DNA sequence: TGTGCCAGCAGGCGGCGCCAGGGGTTGGATCTCGATGAGCAGTTCTTC. The encoded protein is CASRRRQGLDLDEQFF. The chain couples TRBV12-3 or TRBV12-4 to TRBJ2-1; tentatively, D is TRBD1 (6 bases). Trimming cost V 6 bases and J 8 bases, with 23 bases left between them. The CDR3 loop spans 16 amino acids.

The gene calls are TRBV6-5 and TRBJ1-1; weak D call: TRBD1 (5 bases). This CDR3 is 15 amino acids long. Trimming shortened V by 7 bases and J by 8 bases, and 23 bases separated the two germline ends. Looked up from germline, CDR1 is MNHEY and CDR2 is SVGAGI. CDR3 sequence: CASTPFESGAGEAFF. The CDR3 DNA sequence: TGTGCCAGCACCCCGTTTGAGAGTGGGGCCGGGGAAGCTTTCTTT.

This clonotype was counted a few times. The V and J genes are TRBV6-6 and TRBJ2-7; D remains unclear. Germline lookup yields CDR1 MNHNY and CDR2 SVGAGI (reference sequence). The CDR3 runs 15 residues. V was cut by 5 bases and J by 7 bases, with 21 bases left in between. The CDR3 sequence: CASSRPTSGYPEQYF. The CDR3 nucleotides are TGTGCCAGCAGTCGCCCAACCTCCGGGTATCCGGAGCAGTACTTC.

V gene TRBV29-1 combines with J gene TRBJ1-2; a possible D gene is TRBD1 (6 bases). The CDR3 has 13 amino acids. Looked up from germline, CDR1 is SQVTM and CDR2 is ANQGSEA. V was cut by 0 bases and J by 8 bases, with 13 bases left in between. The DNA for the CDR3 is TGCAGCGTTGAAGAGTCTGTGGACAGAGGCTACACCTTC. As protein: CSVEESVDRGYTF. Full variable domain (missing parts from reference TRBV29-1 and TRBJ1-2): SAVISQKPSRDICQRGTSLTIQCQVDSQVTMMFWYRQQPGQSLTLIATANQGSEATYESGFVIDKFPISRPNLTFSTLTVSNMSPEDSSIYLCSVEESVDRGYTFGSGTRLTVV.

This clonotype was seen ten or more times. V is TRBV4-1 and J is TRBJ2-7; D is perhaps TRBD2 (5 bases). Germline values: CDR1 MGHRA, CDR2 YSYEKL. Trimming shortened V by 0 bases and J by 0 bases, and 15 bases separated the two germline ends. The CDR3 length is 17 residues. As DNA, the CDR3 is TGCGCCAGCAGCCAAGATGACCAAGGGAGCCCCTCCTACGAGCAGTACTTC. Residues: CASSQDDQGSPSYEQYF.

This clonotype was seen many times. The CDR3 DNA sequence: TGTGCCAGCAGTTTAGGTGGTAGCTCCTACGAGCAGTACTTC. Translating gives CASSLGGSSYEQYF. The rearrangement links TRBV12-3 or TRBV12-4 to TRBJ2-7; D is unclear. V gave up 1 base and J gave up 0 bases, with 7 bases separating them. This CDR3 comprises 14 residues.

This clonotype turned up a few times. The chain's CDR3 is CSAFTTDTQYF. In nucleotides, the CDR3 is TGCAGCGCCTTTACCACAGATACGCAGTATTTT. The chain employs TRBV29-1 and TRBJ2-3, with unresolved D. Trimming cost V 7 bases and J 2 bases, with 7 bases left between them. Germline CDR1 is SQVTM and CDR2 is ANQGSEA. The CDR3 is 11 residues long.

The chain couples TRBV29-1 to TRBJ1-1; possibly TRBD1 for D (5 bases). CDR1 and CDR2 (germline): SQVTM, ANQGSEA. This CDR3 has 13 amino acids. V was shortened by 3 bases and J by 0 bases, with 8 bases between the two germline ends. CDR3 bases: TGCAGCGTTGACAGGGATATGAACACTGAAGCTTTCTTT. Amino acid sequence: CSVDRDMNTEAFF. Variable domain in full (rest from reference TRBV29-1 and TRBJ1-1): SAVISQKPSRDICQRGTSLTIQCQVDSQVTMMFWYRQQPGQSLTLIATANQGSEATYESGFVIDKFPISRPNLTFSTLTVSNMSPEDSSIYLCSVDRDMNTEAFFGQGTRLTVV.

This clonotype has a handful of counts. Here the CDR3 reads CATSDYRADYGYTF. The DNA of the CDR3 is TGTGCCACCAGTGACTACAGGGCCGACTATGGCTACACCTTC. This chain links TRBV24-1 with TRBJ1-2; D possibly corresponds to TRBD1 (6 bases). In germline, CDR1 is KGHDR, CDR2 SFDVKD. The V end was cut by 4 bases, the J end by 3 bases, with 11 bases between. This CDR3 has 14 amino acids.

This clonotype was observed a handful of times. This sequence joins TRBV4-3 and TRBJ2-5, with 12 bases that match TRBD2. V was pared by 4 bases and J by 5 bases, with 2 bases of the junction left unmatched. The CDR3 has 14 amino acids. The germline CDR1 and CDR2 sequences are LGHNA and YSLEER. The CDR3 DNA follows: TGCGCCAGCAGCCCCGGGACTAGCGGGGAGACCCAGTACTTC. Translating it yields CASSPGTSGETQYF.

CDR3 nucleotide sequence: TGTGCCAGCAGCATAAACGAGGCAAGCACAGATACGCAGTATTTT. This sequence encodes CASSINEASTDTQYF. V is TRBV7-9 and J is TRBJ2-3; no clear D gene. The CDR3 covers 15 residues. V was trimmed by 5 bases and J by 0 bases, leaving 12 bases between them. Per the germline V gene, CDR1 is SEHNR and CDR2 is FQNEAQ (reference sequence).

The V call is TRBV7-8, the J call TRBJ2-7; D might be TRBD1 (6 bases). V was trimmed by 5 bases and J by 2 bases, leaving 13 bases between them. This CDR3 comprises 14 residues. Per germline, CDR1 SGHVS and CDR2 FQNEAQ. Here the CDR3 reads CASSDRTAAYEQYF. The CDR3 nucleotides read TGTGCCAGCAGCGACCGGACAGCAGCCTACGAGCAGTACTTC.

This clonotype was counted only a few times. The V and J genes are TRBV5-5 and TRBJ1-5; a weak D match, TRBD1 (5 bases). CDR3 length: 15 residues. Trimming shortened V by 2 bases and J by 4 bases, and 13 bases separated the two germline ends. Germline V gene lookup returns CDR1 SGHKS and CDR2 YYEKEE (reference sequence). The chain's CDR3 is CASSFEDSQNQPQHF. CDR3 nucleotide sequence: TGTGCCAGCAGCTTCGAAGACAGCCAAAATCAGCCCCAGCATTTT.

The chain is built from TRBV12-3 or TRBV12-4 and TRBJ2-7; TRBD1 matches at 7 bases. The CDR3 loop spans 13 amino acids. V shed 6 bases, J shed 2 bases, and the junction held 4 bases outside the gene matches. The CDR3 bases are TGTGCCAGCAGAGATGGGACAGCCTACGAGCAGTACTTC. Translated: CASRDGTAYEQYF.

This clonotype has a handful of counts. V usage is TRBV9 and J usage is TRBJ1-2; D not resolved. The CDR3 runs 13 residues. The germline V and J ends were trimmed by 0 bases and 3 bases, with 6 bases remaining between them. The germline V gene has CDR1 SGDLS and CDR2 YYNGEE. Written as DNA, the CDR3 is TGTGCCAGCAGCGTAGGCCATGACTATGGCTACACCTTC. Amino acid sequence: CASSVGHDYGYTF.